This TCR beta chain was recovered during a study of T-cell reconstitution after alpha-beta-depleted transplantation in children. Construction of the TCRbeta library involved unique molecular identifiers. TCRdb reprocessed the PCR reads via MiXCR and lists one record per CDR3 protein. The sample records about 400,000 distinct CDR3 sequences, around 21% being singletons. CDR3 length equals 16 residues. Germline CDR1 DFQATT, CDR2 SNEGSKA (reference sequence). Trimming took 5 bases from V and 2 from J; bases not matched to a gene: 7. The V gene is TRBV20-1, the J gene TRBJ2-3; 13 bases are a match to TRBD2. The source of this sequence is a human donor who donated a stem cell graft to a child with acute myeloid leukemia. Source: PBMCs from the stem cell graft donor, taken from the stem cell graft. This CDR3 reads CSASGLAGSATDTQYF. The CDR3 nucleotides are TGCAGTGCTTCGGGACTAGCGGGATCCGCCACAGATACGCAGTATTTT.